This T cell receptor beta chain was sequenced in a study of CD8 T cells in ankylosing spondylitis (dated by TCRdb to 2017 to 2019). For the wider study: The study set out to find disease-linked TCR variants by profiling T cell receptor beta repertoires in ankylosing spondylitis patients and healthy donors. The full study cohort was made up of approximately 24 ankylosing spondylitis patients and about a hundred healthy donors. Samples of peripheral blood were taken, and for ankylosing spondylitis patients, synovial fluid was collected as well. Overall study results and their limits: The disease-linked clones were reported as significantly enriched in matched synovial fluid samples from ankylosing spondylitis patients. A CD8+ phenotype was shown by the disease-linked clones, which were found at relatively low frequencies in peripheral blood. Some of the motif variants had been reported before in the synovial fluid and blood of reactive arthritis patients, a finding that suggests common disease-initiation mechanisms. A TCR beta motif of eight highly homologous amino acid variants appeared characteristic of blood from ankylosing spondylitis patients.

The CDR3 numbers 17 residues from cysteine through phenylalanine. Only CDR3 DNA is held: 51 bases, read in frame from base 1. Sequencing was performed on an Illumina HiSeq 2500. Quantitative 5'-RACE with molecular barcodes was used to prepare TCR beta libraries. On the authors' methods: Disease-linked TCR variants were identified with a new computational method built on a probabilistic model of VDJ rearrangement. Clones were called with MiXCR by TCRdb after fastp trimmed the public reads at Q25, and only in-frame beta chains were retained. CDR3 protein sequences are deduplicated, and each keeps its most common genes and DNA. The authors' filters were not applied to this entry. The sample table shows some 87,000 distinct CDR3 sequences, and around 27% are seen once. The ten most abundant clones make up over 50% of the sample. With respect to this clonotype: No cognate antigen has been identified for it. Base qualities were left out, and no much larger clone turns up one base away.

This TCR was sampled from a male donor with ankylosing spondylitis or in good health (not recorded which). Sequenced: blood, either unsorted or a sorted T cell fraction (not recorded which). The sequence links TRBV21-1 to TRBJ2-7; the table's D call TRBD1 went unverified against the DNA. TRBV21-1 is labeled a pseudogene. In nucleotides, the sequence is TGTGCCAGCAGTCCTACTGGGAAGGGGACAGGGGAAAACGAGCAGTACTTC. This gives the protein CASSPTGKGTGENEQYF.